The sequence of this TCR beta chain was determined in a study of blood T cells in healthy people across ages. The use of a sample-barcoded 5' primer and a J-beta primer mix characterized a second PCR of roughly 7 to 11 cycles. TCRdb independently ran MiXCR on the 5' RACE reads; one entry per CDR3 protein. The profile shows 1.5 million to 2 million distinct CDR3 sequences, more than 35% of them singletons. V dropped 2 bases and J dropped 6 bases, with 7 bases sitting between them. The CDR3 is 13 amino acids. Germline V gene data show CDR1 as SGHVS and CDR2 as FQNEAQ. The TCR originated in a human donor in good health. Sequencing was carried out using blood. The genes are TRBV7-8 and TRBJ2-2; the D is unclear. CDR3 loop: CASSLKLSGELFF. DNA of the CDR3: TGTGCCAGCAGCTTAAAGTTATCCGGGGAGCTGTTTTTT.